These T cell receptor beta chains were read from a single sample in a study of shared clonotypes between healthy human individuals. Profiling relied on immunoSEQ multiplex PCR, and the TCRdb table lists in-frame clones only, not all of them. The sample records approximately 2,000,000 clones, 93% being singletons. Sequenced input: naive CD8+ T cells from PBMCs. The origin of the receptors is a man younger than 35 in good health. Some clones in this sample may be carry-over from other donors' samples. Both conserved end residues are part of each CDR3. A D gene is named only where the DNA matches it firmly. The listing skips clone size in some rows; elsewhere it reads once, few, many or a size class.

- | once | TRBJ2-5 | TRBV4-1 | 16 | TGCGCCAGCAGCCAAGAGTCCGGACGGCTTCCGAAGACCCAGTACTTC | CASSQESGRLPKTQYF
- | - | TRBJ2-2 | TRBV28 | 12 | TGTGCCAGTAGAGAGGGTGCCGGGGAGCTGTTTTTT | CASREGAGELFF
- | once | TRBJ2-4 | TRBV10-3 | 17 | TGTGCCATCAGTGAGTTTAAGGGCGAGCTAGCCAAAAACATTCAGTACTTC | CAISEFKGELAKNIQYF
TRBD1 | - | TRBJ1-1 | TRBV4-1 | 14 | TGCGCCAGCAGCCCAACAGGGGGGAACACTGAAGCTTTCTTT | CASSPTGGNTEAFF
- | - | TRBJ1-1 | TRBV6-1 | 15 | TGTGCCAGCAGTGAATATGTTAGTCCTGGCACTGAAGCTTTCTTT | CASSEYVSPGTEAFF
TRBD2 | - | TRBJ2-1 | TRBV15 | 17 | TGTGCCACCAGCATGGGCTTTTCACTAGCGGGAGGTGATGAGCAGTTCTTC | CATSMGFSLAGGDEQFF
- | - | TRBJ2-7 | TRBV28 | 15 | TGTGCCAGCAGTTTATCAGGGGACGGCATCTACGAGCAGTACTTC | CASSLSGDGIYEQYF
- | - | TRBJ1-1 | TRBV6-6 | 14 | TGTGCCAGCAGTTACTCAGTCATGAACACTGAAGCTTTCTTT | CASSYSVMNTEAFF
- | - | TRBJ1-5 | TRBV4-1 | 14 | TGCGCCAGCAGCCTTTGGCAGGACAATCAGCCCCAGCATTTT | CASSLWQDNQPQHF
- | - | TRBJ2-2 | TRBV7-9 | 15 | TGTGCCAGCAGCGCCGAACCTTCCGTCCTAGGGGAGCTGTTTTTT | CASSAEPSVLGELFF
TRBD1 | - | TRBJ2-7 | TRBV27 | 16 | TGTGCCAGCAGTAACCTCCCGGGACAGGGTCCCCTCGAGCAGTACTTC | CASSNLPGQGPLEQYF
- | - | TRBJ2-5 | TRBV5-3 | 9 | TGTGCCTTAAAAGAGACCCAGTACTTC | CALKETQYF
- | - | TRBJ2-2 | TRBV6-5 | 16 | TGTGCCAGCAGTTATAAACAGGGACTGAACACCGGGGAGCTGTTTTTT | CASSYKQGLNTGELFF
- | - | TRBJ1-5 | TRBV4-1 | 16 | TGCGCCAGCAGCCAAGAAGGTAGCCAGGGAGACCAGCCCCAGCATTTT | CASSQEGSQGDQPQHF
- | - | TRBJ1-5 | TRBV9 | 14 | TGTGCCAGCAGCGTCGGTGCAGGGTGGCAGCCCCAGCATTTT | CASSVGAGWQPQHF
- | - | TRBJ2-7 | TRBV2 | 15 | TGTGCCAGCACAACCACTTTGGAGGATTACTACGAGCAGTACTTC | CASTTTLEDYYEQYF
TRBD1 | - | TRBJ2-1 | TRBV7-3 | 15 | TGTGCCAGCAGCCCTAACAGGGGAACCTACAATGAGCAGTTCTTC | CASSPNRGTYNEQFF
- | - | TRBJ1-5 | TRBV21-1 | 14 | TGTGCCAGCCTCTTAGGGTATCGCAATCAGCCCCAGCATTTT | CASLLGYRNQPQHF
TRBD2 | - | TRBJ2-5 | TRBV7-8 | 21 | TGTGCCAGCAGCGAATGGGACAGCCGGGGACTAGCGGGGACCCAGCAAGAGACCCAGTACTTC | CASSEWDSRGLAGTQQETQYF
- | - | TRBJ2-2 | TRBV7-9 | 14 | TGTGCCAGCATACCGGACTCCAACACCGGGGAGCTGTTTTTT | CASIPDSNTGELFF
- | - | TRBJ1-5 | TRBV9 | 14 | TGTGCCAGCAGCGTAGATGGATCCAATCAGCCCCAGCATTTT | CASSVDGSNQPQHF
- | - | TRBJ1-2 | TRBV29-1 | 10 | TGCAGCGTTGAACCGGTCGGCTACACCTTC | CSVEPVGYTF
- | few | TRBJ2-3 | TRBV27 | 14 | TGTGCCAGCAGTTTTGTGGGGGGCACAGATACGCAGTATTTT | CASSFVGGTDTQYF
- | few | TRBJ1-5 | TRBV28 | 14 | TGTGCCAGCAGTACATCCCTGGGCAATCAGCCCCAGCATTTT | CASSTSLGNQPQHF
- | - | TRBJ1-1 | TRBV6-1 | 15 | TGTGCCAGCAGGATCCCAGGGAGCTTGAACACTGAAGCTTTCTTT | CASRIPGSLNTEAFF
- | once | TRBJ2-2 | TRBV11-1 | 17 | TGTGCCAGCAGCTTAGTTTCGGGGGAGATGAACACCGGGGAGCTGTTTTTT | CASSLVSGEMNTGELFF
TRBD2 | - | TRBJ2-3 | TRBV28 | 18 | TGTGCCAGCAGTTCTTCCAAATCGGGACTAGCGAACACAGATACGCAGTATTTT | CASSSSKSGLANTDTQYF
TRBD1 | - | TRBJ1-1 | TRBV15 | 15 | TGTGCCACCAGCCGTGGCGGGACAGGCAACACTGAAGCTTTCTTT | CATSRGGTGNTEAFF
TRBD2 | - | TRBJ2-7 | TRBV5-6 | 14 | TGTGCCAGCAGGTCCCTAGCGGGATGGGGCGAGCAGTACTTC | CASRSLAGWGEQYF
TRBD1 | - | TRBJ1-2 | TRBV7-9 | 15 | TGTGCCAGCAGCTTAGCCGGGACAGGGCTCTATGGCTACACCTTC | CASSLAGTGLYGYTF
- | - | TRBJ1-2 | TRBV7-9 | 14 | TGTGCCAGCAGCTTAGCGGCAGATCTCGGAGGCTACACCTTC | CASSLAADLGGYTF
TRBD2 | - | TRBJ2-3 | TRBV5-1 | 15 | TGCGCCAGCAGCTCCAAGGGTGGGAGGGGAGATACGCAGTATTTT | CASSSKGGRGDTQYF
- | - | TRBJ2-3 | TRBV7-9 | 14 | TGTGCCAGCATTGGGTACGAGAGCACAGATACGCAGTATTTT | CASIGYESTDTQYF
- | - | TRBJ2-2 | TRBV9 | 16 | TGTGCCAGCAGCGTTAGGACAGATACGAACACCGGGGAGCTGTTTTTT | CASSVRTDTNTGELFF
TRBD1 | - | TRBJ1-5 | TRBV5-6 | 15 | TGTGCCAGCAGCCCACAGGGGGCGTCAAATCAGCCCCAGCATTTT | CASSPQGASNQPQHF
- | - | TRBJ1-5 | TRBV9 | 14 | TGTGCCAGCAGCGCACACAGGGGCAATCAGCCCCAGCATTTT | CASSAHRGNQPQHF
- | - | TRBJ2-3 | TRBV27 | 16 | TGTGCCAGCAGTTTTATCTCGGGCCCCGCCACAGATACGCAGTATTTT | CASSFISGPATDTQYF
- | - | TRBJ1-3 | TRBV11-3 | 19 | TGTGCCAGCAGCTTAGATCTTCACGGACTGACTCACTCTGGAAACACCATATATTTT | CASSLDLHGLTHSGNTIYF
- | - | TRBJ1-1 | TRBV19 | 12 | TGTGCCAGTAGTATACGGGGAACTGAAGCTTTCTTT | CASSIRGTEAFF
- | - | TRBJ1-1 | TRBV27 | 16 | TGTGCCAGCAGTTTATCAACACGGGGGGCGGACACTGAAGCTTTCTTT | CASSLSTRGADTEAFF
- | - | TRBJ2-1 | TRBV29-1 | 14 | TGCAGCCCCCTCCGGGGAGACTCCTACAATGAGCAGTTCTTC | CSPLRGDSYNEQFF
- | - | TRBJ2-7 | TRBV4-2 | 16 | TGTGCCAGCAGCCCAGGGGGAAGCGGGAGACTTTACGAGCAGTACTTC | CASSPGGSGRLYEQYF
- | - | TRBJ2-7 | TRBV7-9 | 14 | TGTGCCAGCAGCTTAGCTGGGAGCTCCTACGAGCAGTACTTC | CASSLAGSSYEQYF
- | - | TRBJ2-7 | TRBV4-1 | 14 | TGCGCCAGCAGCCATGGCGCCCGGGGTTACGAGCAGTACTTC | CASSHGARGYEQYF
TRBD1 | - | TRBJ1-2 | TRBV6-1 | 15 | TGTGCCAGCAGTGAATACGGGACAGGGTCGGATGGCTACACCTTC | CASSEYGTGSDGYTF
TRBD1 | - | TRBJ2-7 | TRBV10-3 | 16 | TGTGCCATCAGTCTTAAAAAGGGACAGGGGACCTACGAGCAGTACTTC | CAISLKKGQGTYEQYF
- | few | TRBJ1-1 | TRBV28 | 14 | TGTGCCAGCAGTTTATACAGGCCACTCACTGAAGCTTTCTTT | CASSLYRPLTEAFF
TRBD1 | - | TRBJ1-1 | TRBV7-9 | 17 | TGTGCCAGCAGACCCCCTCTAACGGAGGGGGCAGGCACTGAAGCTTTCTTT | CASRPPLTEGAGTEAFF
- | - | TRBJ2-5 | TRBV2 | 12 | TGTGCCAGCAACGGGATGAGAGAGACCCAGTACTTC | CASNGMRETQYF
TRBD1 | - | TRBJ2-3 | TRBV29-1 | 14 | TGCAGCGTAAGCGGGACAGGGGATACAGATACGCAGTATTTT | CSVSGTGDTDTQYF
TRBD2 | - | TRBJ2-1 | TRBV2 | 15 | TGTGCCAGCAGTTTAGCGGGGAGCTCCTACAATGAGCAGTTCTTC | CASSLAGSSYNEQFF
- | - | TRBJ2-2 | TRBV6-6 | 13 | TGTGCCAGCAGTTACTCGACCACCGGGGAGCTGTTTTTT | CASSYSTTGELFF